The clone carrying this T cell receptor beta chain was seen a few times. Its antigen is unidentified. This entry belongs to a study of CD4 T cells in relation to SARS-CoV-2 and coronaviruses. The unexposed donors gave CD4+ T cells in about 2011-2018, prior to COVID-19. Isolation of CD4+ T cells took place after approximately eleven days in culture. Germline CDR1 and CDR2: MDHEN and SYDVKM. Deletions cut 8 bases from V and 2 bases from J, with 16 bases between. This CDR3 is built from 15 residues. Profiling relied on immunoSEQ multiplex PCR, and the TCRdb table lists in-frame clones only, not all of them. The sample lists about 21,000 clones; about 80% were seen once.

Sequenced material: CD4+ T cells from PBMCs, cultured in vitro. The receptor's source is a human donor in good health. This sequence joins TRBV28 and TRBJ2-1, with D possibly being TRBD2 (6 bases). CDR3 amino acids: CASLEAAGPYNEQFF. CDR3 coding DNA: TGTGCCAGCCTCGAGGCAGCGGGTCCCTACAATGAGCAGTTCTTC.